This T cell receptor (beta chain) originates from a study of T cell responses to AZD1222 COVID-19 vaccine. Overall study results and limits: Across spike, vaccine-associated CD4 TCRs were found, dominant at 160-218 and 743-854.

This CDR3 comprises 18 residues. The ends were cut back, 5 bases at V and 2 bases at J, with 24 bases in the middle. CDR1 is MNHEY and CDR2 is SVGEGT in the germline V gene. As regards this clone: Its specificity is unknown.

Libraries were prepared by immunoSEQ multiplex PCR; TCRdb keeps only in-frame clonotypes and omits some of them. The repertoire has about 140,000 clones, about nine tenths of them found once; the top ten carry about 3.5%. The sample was peripheral blood, taken 28 days after the second AZD1222 dose. The TCR sequence derives from an adult who received the AZD1222 COVID-19 vaccine. The chain carries TRBV6-2 or TRBV6-3 and TRBJ1-1; D ambiguous. The CDR3 sequence: CASSPDSTRMGLNTEAFF. The CDR3 DNA sequence: TGTGCCAGCAGTCCCGACTCGACCCGAATGGGGTTAAACACTGAAGCTTTCTTT.